These T cell receptor beta chains were read from a single sample in a study of cytomegalovirus exposure and HLA in healthy donors. TCRdb's table, derived via immunoSEQ multiplex PCR, lists solely in-frame clones and lacks some. The clone table shows tens of thousands of clones, with the ten largest holding about 1.5%. Material: PBMCs. The receptor source for this set is a woman aged 55 to 70 in good health and CMV-seronegative. The CDR3 runs from the conserved cysteine through the conserved F or W. D genes are given only for firm matches.

v_call,cdr3_length,d_call,j_call,cdr3_nt,cdr3_aa
TRBV7-6,18,TRBD1,TRBJ2-3,TGTGCCAGCAGCTTAGTTGCTGGGGTTATGGGACAGGGGACTACGCAGTATTTT,CASSLVAGVMGQGTTQYF
TRBV5-1,14,.,TRBJ1-6,TGCGCCAGCAGCTTCCTTTTAGATCAGGCACCCCTCCACTTT,CASSFLLDQAPLHF
TRBV11-2,13,.,TRBJ1-2,TGTGCCAGCAGCTTACTCTATGACACTGGCTACACCTTC,CASSLLYDTGYTF
TRBV11-2,14,.,TRBJ2-5,TGTGCCAGCAGCTTAGGACGGTGGGGCGGGACCCAGTACTTC,CASSLGRWGGTQYF
TRBV10-1,16,.,TRBJ1-1,TGCGCCAGCAGTGAGTCGGGCGCAGTCAGGAACACTGAAGCTTTCTTT,CASSESGAVRNTEAFF
TRBV28,15,.,TRBJ2-7,TGTGCCAGCAGCCTGTCGGGGACTGGCTCCTACGAGCAGTACTTC,CASSLSGTGSYEQYF
TRBV7-9,14,TRBD1,TRBJ1-4,TGTGCCAGCAGTCCGACAGGGTCTAATGAAAAACTGTTTTTT,CASSPTGSNEKLFF
TRBV28,10,.,TRBJ1-2,TGTGCCAGCAGCGCCGGTGGCTACACCTTC,CASSAGGYTF
TRBV5-1,15,TRBD2,TRBJ2-1,TGCGCCAGCAGCTTGAATGTTGGGACTAACAATGAGCAGTTCTTC,CASSLNVGTNNEQFF
TRBV7-9,14,TRBD1,TRBJ2-2,TGTGCCAGCAGCCCCGGGACAGTCACCGGGGAGCTGTTTTTT,CASSPGTVTGELFF
TRBV7-2,13,.,TRBJ2-1,TGTGCCAGCAGACTTGACTCATTCAATGAGCAGTTCTTC,CASRLDSFNEQFF
TRBV7-9,18,.,TRBJ2-7,TGTGCCAGCAGCTTAGATATGGCCGGGGTCGCCAGCTCCTACGAGCAGTACTTC,CASSLDMAGVASSYEQYF
TRBV5-4,15,TRBD2,TRBJ2-1,TGTGCCAGCAGCTCCCCGGGACTAGCGATAAATGAGCAGTTCTTC,CASSSPGLAINEQFF
TRBV28,20,TRBD1,TRBJ1-5,TGTGCCAGCAGTTTTGCTTCCGGGACAGTAAGTTACGATAGCAATCAGCCCCAGCATTTT,CASSFASGTVSYDSNQPQHF
TRBV4-3,15,.,TRBJ2-6,TGCGCCAGCAGCCCTGGGAGCTCTGGGGCCAACGTCCTGACTTTC,CASSPGSSGANVLTF
TRBV11-2,16,TRBD1,TRBJ2-7,TGTGCCAGCACCCCCCACCCCGGGCAGGGGGCCTACGAGCAGTACTTC,CASTPHPGQGAYEQYF
TRBV11-3,19,TRBD2,TRBJ2-1,TGTGCCAGCAGCTTCAACTCCCGGGGGCTAGCGGGAGGGCCCAATGAGCAGTTCTTC,CASSFNSRGLAGGPNEQFF
TRBV19,15,.,TRBJ1-2,TGTGCCAGTAGTATAGATCTTACAGCTTCCTATGGCTACACCTTC,CASSIDLTASYGYTF
TRBV7-2,14,.,TRBJ2-1,TGTGCCAGCAGCTTAGTTGTTAGCGCCGCTAAGCAGTTCTTC,CASSLVVSAAKQFF
TRBV4-1,15,TRBD2,TRBJ2-7,TGCGCCAGCAGCCAAGATGCGAGCGGGATCTACGAGCAGTACTTC,CASSQDASGIYEQYF
TRBV2,12,.,TRBJ1-5,TGTGCCAGCGGGGCCCTATCGCAGCCCCAGCATTTT,CASGALSQPQHF
TRBV19,14,.,TRBJ1-5,TGTGCCAGTAGTATATCAGGGGGCAATCAGCCCCAGCATTTT,CASSISGGNQPQHF
TRBV18,15,.,TRBJ1-4,TGTGCCAGCTCACCACCAAGGGACAAAAATGAAAAACTGTTTTTT,CASSPPRDKNEKLFF
TRBV7-2,14,TRBD1,TRBJ1-2,TGTGCCAGCAGCTTAGGGTTGGCAGGGGGGAGCTACACCTTC,CASSLGLAGGSYTF
TRBV28,17,TRBD2,TRBJ2-3,TGTGCCAGCAGTTTTCCCCGACTAGCGGGAACCACAGATACGCAGTATTTT,CASSFPRLAGTTDTQYF
TRBV5-1,13,.,TRBJ2-1,TGCGCCAGCAGCTTGGTAGGGGTAAGTGAGCAGTTCTTC,CASSLVGVSEQFF
TRBV10-2,14,.,TRBJ2-7,TGCGCCAGCAGTGATCGGAATGCATACTACGAGCAGTACTTC,CASSDRNAYYEQYF
TRBV5-4,15,.,TRBJ1-2,TGTGCCAGCAGCTTTCCTTTAGGGGCTAACTATGGCTACACCTTC,CASSFPLGANYGYTF
TRBV6-7,13,TRBD1,TRBJ2-7,TGTGCCAGCAGTTCCGACAGGGGCTACGAGCAGTACTTC,CASSSDRGYEQYF
TRBV28,15,TRBD2,TRBJ2-1,TGTGCCAGCAGTTTACGACTAGCGGGAGTCGGTGAGCAGTTCTTC,CASSLRLAGVGEQFF
TRBV29-1,14,TRBD1,TRBJ2-1,TGCAGCGTTGAAGAGTCAGGGGGCTACAATGAGCAGTTCTTC,CSVEESGGYNEQFF
TRBV9,15,.,TRBJ1-3,TGTGCCAGCAGCGTAGTCCCCAGCTCTGGAAACACCATATATTTT,CASSVVPSSGNTIYF
TRBV6-5,14,.,TRBJ2-4,TGTGCCAGCAGTTACTCGTCGAGGGCGAACATTCAGTACTTC,CASSYSSRANIQYF
TRBV7-9,16,TRBD2,TRBJ2-1,TGTGCCAGCAGCTTCCGGACTAGCGGACTTTACAATGAGCAGTTCTTC,CASSFRTSGLYNEQFF
TRBV6-5,15,TRBD2,TRBJ2-2,TGTGCCAGCAGCCGCGGACTAGCGGGAGGGATGGAGCTGTTTTTT,CASSRGLAGGMELFF
TRBV12-5,18,.,TRBJ2-3,TGTGCTAGTGCCGTTTCCGGGTACGGTCCCTCGGGCACAGATACGCAGTATTTT,CASAVSGYGPSGTDTQYF
TRBV28,14,.,TRBJ1-5,TGTGCCAGCATCGCCGGGACGGGAGACAAAGCCCAGCATTTT,CASIAGTGDKAQHF
TRBV5-1,14,TRBD2,TRBJ2-7,TGCGCCAGTGTACGGACTAGCGGGAGTTCCGAGCAGTACTTC,CASVRTSGSSEQYF
TRBV7-2,14,.,TRBJ1-2,TGTGCCAGCAGCTTATCGGCAGGGCCCTATGGCTACACCTTC,CASSLSAGPYGYTF
TRBV7-9,14,.,TRBJ2-3,TGTGCCAGCGCTTCTCGTCAGGTTGAAGATACGCAGTATTTT,CASASRQVEDTQYF
TRBV19,18,TRBD2,TRBJ2-4,TGTGCCAGTAACGCGGCTAGCGGGAGGGCGGGAACCAAAAACATTCAGTACTTC,CASNAASGRAGTKNIQYF
TRBV2,15,.,TRBJ2-3,TGTGCCAGCAGACGGAGCGGTAGCTACACAGATACGCAGTATTTT,CASRRSGSYTDTQYF
TRBV5-1,16,TRBD2,TRBJ2-1,TGCGCCAGCAGCGAGCGACTAGCGGGAGGGTACAATGAGCAGTTCTTC,CASSERLAGGYNEQFF
TRBV5-4,14,.,TRBJ2-1,TGTGCCAGCAGCTTGGACGCTAACTACAATGAGCAGTTCTTC,CASSLDANYNEQFF
TRBV18,16,.,TRBJ2-7,TGTGCCAGCTCACCACCGCGAGGGCCTCCACTTGAGGAGCAGTACTTC,CASSPPRGPPLEEQYF
TRBV7-2,16,TRBD2,TRBJ2-7,TGTGCCAGCAGCCCCTCGCAAACGGGAGGGCCGTCCGAGCAGTACTTC,CASSPSQTGGPSEQYF
TRBV28,13,.,TRBJ1-1,TGTGCCAGCAGTTTATCTGCAGAATCTGAAGCTTTCTTT,CASSLSAESEAFF
TRBV28,14,.,TRBJ1-3,TGTGCCAGCAGTACGGGACTCAGTACCTACACCATATATTTT,CASSTGLSTYTIYF
TRBV19,13,TRBD2,TRBJ2-7,TGTGCCAGTAGTACTAGCGGGATCCACGAGCAGTACTTC,CASSTSGIHEQYF
TRBV7-9,18,TRBD2,TRBJ2-1,TGTGCCAGCACGACGGGACTAGCGGATCTTAGCTCCTACAATGAGCAGTTCTTC,CASTTGLADLSSYNEQFF
TRBV5-4,17,TRBD1,TRBJ1-1,TGTGCCAGCAGCTTCACCGGGACAGGGGGCGCATGGACTGAAGCTTTCTTT,CASSFTGTGGAWTEAFF